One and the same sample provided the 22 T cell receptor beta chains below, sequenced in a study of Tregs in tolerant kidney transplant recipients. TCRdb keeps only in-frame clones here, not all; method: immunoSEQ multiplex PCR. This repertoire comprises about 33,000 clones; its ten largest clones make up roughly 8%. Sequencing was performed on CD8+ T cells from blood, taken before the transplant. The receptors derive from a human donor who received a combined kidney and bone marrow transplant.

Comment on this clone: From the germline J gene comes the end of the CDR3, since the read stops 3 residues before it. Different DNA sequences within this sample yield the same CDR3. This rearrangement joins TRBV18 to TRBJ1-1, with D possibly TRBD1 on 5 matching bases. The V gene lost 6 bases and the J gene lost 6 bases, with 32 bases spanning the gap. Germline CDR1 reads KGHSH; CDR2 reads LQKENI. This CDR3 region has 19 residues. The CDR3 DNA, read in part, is TGTGCCAGCTCCCCTTGGGGCCCGAGCCGAGGCCGGTTGCCGGCTGAA. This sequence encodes CASSPWGPSRGRLPAE. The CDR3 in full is CASSPWGPSRGRLPAEAFF.

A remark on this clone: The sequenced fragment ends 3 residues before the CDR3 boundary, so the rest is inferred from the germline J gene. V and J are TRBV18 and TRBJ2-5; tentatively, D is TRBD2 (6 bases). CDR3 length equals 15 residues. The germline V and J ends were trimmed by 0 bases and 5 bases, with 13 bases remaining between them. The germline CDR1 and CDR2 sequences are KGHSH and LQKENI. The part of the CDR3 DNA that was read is TGTGCCAGCTCACCACCGGGGGGAGGAGAGGAGACC. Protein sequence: CASSPPGGGEET. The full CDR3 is CASSPPGGGEETQYF.

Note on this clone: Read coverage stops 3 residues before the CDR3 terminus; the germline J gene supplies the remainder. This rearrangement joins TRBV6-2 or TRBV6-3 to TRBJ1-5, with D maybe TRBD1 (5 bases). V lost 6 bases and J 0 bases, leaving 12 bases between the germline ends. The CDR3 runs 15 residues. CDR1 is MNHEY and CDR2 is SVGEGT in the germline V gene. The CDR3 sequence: CASRQGFLSNQPQHF. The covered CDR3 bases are TGTGCCAGCAGGCAGGGTTTCCTTAGCAATCAGCCC.

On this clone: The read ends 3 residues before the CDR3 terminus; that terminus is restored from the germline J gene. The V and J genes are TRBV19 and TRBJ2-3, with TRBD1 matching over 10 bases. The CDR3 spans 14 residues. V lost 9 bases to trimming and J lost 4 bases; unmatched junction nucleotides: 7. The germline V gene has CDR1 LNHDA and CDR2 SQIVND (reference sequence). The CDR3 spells CASTPTGGADTQYF. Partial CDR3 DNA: TGTGCCAGCACCCCGACAGGGGGCGCAGATACG.

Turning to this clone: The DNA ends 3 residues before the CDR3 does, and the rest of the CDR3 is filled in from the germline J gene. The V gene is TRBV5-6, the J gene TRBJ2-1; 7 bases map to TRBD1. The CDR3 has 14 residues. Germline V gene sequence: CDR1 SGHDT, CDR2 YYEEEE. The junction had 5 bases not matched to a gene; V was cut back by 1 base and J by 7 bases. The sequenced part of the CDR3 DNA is TGTGCCAGCAGCTTGCTGACAGGGCCGAATGAG. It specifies CASSLLTGPNE. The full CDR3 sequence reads CASSLLTGPNEQFF.

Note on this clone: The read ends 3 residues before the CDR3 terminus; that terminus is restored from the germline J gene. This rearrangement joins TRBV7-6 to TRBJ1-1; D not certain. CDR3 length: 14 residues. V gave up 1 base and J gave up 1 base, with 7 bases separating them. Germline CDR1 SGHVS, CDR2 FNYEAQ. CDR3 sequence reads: CASSLVGPNTEAFF. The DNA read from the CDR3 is TGTGCCAGCAGCTTAGTTGGCCCGAACACTGAA.

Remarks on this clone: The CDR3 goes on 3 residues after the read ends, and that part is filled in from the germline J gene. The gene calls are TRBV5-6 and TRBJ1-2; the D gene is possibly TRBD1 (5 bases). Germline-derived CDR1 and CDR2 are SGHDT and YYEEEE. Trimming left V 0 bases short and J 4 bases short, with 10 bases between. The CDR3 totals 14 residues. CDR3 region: CASSLGGQAYGYTF. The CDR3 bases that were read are TGTGCCAGCAGCTTGGGTGGACAAGCCTATGGC. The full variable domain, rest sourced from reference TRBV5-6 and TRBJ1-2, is DAGVTQSPTHLIKTRGQQVTLRCSPKSGHDTVSWYQQALGQGPQFIFQYYEEEERQRGNFPDRFSGHQFPNYSSELNVNALLLGDSALYLCASSLGGQAYGYTFGSGTRLTVV.

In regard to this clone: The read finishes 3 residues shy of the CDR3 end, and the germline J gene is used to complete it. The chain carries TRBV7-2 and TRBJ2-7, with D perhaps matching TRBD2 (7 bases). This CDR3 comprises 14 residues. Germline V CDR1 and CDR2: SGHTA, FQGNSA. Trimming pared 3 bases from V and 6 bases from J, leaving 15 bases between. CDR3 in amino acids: CASSFFVGGGEQYF. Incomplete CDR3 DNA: TGTGCCAGCAGCTTCTTCGTGGGAGGGGGCGAG.

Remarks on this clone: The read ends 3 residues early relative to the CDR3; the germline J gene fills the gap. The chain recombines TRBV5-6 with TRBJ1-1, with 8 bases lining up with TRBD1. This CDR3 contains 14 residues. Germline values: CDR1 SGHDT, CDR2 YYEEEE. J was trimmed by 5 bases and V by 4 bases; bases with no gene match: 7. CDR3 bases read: TGTGCCAGCAGCGGAACAGGGGGTGGAACTGAA. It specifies CASSGTGGGTE. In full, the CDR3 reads CASSGTGGGTEAFF.

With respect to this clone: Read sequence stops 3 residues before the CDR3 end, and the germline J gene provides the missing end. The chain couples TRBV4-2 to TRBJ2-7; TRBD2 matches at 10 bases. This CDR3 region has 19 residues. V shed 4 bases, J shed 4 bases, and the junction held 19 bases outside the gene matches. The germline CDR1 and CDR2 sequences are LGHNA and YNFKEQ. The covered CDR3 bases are TGTGCCAGCAGCCGGTACGGGACTAGCGACCCTAAAGGAACTTACGAG. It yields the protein CASSRYGTSDPKGTYE. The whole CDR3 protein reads CASSRYGTSDPKGTYEQYF.

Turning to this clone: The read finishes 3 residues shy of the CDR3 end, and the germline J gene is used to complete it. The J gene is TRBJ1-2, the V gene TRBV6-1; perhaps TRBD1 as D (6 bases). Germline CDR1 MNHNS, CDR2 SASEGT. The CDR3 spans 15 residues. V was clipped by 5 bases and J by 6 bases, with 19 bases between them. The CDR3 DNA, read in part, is TGTGCCAGCAGTAAAGGCGGGGGCCCTGCCCATGGC. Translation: CASSKGGGPAHG. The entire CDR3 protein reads CASSKGGGPAHGYTF.

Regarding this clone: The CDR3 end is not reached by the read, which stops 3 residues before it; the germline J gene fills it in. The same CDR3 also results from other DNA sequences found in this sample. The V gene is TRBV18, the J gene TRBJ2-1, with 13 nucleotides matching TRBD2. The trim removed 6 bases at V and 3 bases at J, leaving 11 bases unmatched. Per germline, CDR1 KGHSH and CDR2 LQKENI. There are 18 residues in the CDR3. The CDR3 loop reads CASSPLGLAGVYYNEQFF. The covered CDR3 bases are TGTGCCAGCTCCCCCCTTGGACTAGCGGGAGTTTACTACAATGAG.

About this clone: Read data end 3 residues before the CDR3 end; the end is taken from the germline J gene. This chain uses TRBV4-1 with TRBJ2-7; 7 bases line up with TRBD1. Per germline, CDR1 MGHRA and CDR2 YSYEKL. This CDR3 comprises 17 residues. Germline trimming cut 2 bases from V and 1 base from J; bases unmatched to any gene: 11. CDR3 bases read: TGCGCCAGCAGCCAAAGGATGATTCGACAGGGATCCTACGAG. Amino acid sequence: CASSQRMIRQGSYE. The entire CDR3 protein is CASSQRMIRQGSYEQYF.

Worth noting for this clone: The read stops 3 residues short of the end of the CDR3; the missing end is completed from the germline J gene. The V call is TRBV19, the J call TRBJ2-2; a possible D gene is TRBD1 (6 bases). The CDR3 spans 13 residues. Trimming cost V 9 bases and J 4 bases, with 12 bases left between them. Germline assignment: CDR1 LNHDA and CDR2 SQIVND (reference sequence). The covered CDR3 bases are TGTGCCAGCCAAACAGGGTTCACCGGGGAG. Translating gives CASQTGFTGE. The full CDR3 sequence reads CASQTGFTGELFF.

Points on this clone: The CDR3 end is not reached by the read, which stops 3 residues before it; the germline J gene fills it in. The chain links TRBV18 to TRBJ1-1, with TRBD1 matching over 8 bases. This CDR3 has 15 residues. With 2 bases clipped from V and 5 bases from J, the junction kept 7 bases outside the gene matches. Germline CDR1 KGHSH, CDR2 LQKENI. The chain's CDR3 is CASSPTDRAGTEAFF. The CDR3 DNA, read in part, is TGTGCCAGCTCACCAACGGACAGGGCGGGAACTGAA.

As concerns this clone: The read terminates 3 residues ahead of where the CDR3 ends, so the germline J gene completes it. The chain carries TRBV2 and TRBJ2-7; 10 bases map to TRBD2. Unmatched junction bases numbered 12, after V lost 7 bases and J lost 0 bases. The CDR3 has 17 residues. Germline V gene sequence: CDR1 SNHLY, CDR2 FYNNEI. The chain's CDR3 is CASTDTSGAPTSYEQYF. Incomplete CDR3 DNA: TGTGCCAGCACCGATACTAGCGGGGCCCCTACCTCCTACGAG.

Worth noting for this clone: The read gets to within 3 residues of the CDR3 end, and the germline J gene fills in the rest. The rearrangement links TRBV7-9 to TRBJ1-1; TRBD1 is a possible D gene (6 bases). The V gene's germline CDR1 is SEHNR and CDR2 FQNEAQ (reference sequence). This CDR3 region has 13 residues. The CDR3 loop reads CASSFQTGNEAFF. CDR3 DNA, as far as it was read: TGTGCCAGCAGCTTTCAAACAGGGAACGAA.

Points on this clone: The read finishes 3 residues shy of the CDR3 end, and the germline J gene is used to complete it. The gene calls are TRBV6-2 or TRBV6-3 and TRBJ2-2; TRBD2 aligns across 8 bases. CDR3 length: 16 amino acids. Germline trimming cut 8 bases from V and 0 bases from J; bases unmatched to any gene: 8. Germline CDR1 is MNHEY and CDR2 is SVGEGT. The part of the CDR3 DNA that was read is TGTGCCAGCTCTGGCGGGAGGCGACCGAACACCGGGGAG. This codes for CASSGGRRPNTGE. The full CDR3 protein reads CASSGGRRPNTGELFF.

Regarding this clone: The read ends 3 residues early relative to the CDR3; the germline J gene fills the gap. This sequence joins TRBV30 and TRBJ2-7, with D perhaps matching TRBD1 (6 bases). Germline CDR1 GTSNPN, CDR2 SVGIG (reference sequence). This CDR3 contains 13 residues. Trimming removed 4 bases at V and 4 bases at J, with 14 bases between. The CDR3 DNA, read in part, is TGTGCCTGGAAGGGGCCGGGGACATACGAG. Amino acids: CAWKGPGTYE. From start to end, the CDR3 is CAWKGPGTYEQYF. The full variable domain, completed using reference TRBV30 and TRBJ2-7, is SQTIHQWPATLVQPVGSPLSLECTVEGTSNPNLYWYRQAAGRGLQLLFYSVGIGQISSEVPQNLSASRPQDRQFILSSKKLLLSDSGFYLCAWKGPGTYEQYFGPGTRLTVT.

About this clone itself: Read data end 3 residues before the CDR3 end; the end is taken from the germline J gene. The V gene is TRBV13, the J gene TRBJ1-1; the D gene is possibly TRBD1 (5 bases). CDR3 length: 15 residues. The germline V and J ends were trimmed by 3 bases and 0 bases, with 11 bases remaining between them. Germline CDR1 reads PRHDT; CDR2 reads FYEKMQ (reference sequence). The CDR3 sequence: CASSLGGAMNTEAFF. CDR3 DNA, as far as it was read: TGTGCCAGCAGCTTGGGGGGAGCCATGAACACTGAA. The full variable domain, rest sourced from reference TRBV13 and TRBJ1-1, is AAGVIQSPRHLIKEKRETATLKCYPIPRHDTVYWYQQGPGQDPQFLISFYEKMQSDKGSIPDRFSAQQFSDYHSELNMSSLELGDSALYFCASSLGGAMNTEAFFGQGTRLTVV.

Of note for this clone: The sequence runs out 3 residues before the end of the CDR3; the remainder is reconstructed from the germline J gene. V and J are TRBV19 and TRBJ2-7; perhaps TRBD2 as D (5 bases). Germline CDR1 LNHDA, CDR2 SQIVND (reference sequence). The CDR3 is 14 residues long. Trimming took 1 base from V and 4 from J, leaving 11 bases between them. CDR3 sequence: CASSIGTGSYEQYF. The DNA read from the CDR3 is TGTGCCAGTAGTATAGGGACTGGGTCGTACGAG.

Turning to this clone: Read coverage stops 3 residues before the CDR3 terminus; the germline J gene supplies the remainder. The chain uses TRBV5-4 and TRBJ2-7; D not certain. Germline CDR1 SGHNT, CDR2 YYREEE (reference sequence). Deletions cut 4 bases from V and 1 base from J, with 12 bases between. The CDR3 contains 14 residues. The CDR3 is CASSQSSWSYEQYF. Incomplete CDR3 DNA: TGTGCCAGCAGCCAGTCCTCATGGTCCTACGAG.